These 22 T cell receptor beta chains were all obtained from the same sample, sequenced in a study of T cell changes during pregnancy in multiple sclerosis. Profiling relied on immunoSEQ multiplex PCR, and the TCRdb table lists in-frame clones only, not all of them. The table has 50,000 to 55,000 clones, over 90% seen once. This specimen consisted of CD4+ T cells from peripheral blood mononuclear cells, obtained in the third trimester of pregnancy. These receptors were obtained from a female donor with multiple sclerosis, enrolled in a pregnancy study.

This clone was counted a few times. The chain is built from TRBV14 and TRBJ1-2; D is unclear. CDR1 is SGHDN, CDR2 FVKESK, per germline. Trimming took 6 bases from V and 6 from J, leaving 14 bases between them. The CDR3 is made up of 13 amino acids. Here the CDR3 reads CASSDAGKDGYTF. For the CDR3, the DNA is TGTGCCAGCAGTGATGCGGGCAAGGATGGCTACACCTTC.

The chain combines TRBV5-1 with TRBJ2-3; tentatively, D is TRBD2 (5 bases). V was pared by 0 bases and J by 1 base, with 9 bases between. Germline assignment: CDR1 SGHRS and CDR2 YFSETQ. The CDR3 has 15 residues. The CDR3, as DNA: TGCGCCAGCAGCTTGGTAGGGCGGGGCACAGATACGCAGTATTTT. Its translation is CASSLVGRGTDTQYF.

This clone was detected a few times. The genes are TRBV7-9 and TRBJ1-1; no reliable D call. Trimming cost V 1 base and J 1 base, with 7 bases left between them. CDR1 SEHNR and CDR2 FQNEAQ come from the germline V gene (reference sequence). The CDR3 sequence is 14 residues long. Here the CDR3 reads CASSLGTENTEAFF. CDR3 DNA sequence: TGTGCCAGCAGCTTAGGGACTGAGAACACTGAAGCTTTCTTT.

CDR3 nucleotide sequence: TGTGCCAGCAGCCTGGAGGGGTATACGCAGTATTTT. Residues: CASSLEGYTQYF. The chain carries TRBV5-8 and TRBJ2-3; a possible D gene is TRBD2 (6 bases). Trimming shortened V by 4 bases and J by 7 bases, and 10 bases separated the two germline ends. The CDR3 is 12 residues long. Germline V gives CDR1 SGHTS, CDR2 YDEGEE.

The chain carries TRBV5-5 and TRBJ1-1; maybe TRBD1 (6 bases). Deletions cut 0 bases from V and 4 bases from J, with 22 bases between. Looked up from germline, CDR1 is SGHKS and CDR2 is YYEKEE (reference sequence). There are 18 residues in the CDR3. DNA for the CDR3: TGTGCCAGCAGCTTGGTATTTAGTCAGGGGAAGGTGAGCACTGAAGCTTTCTTT. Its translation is CASSLVFSQGKVSTEAFF.

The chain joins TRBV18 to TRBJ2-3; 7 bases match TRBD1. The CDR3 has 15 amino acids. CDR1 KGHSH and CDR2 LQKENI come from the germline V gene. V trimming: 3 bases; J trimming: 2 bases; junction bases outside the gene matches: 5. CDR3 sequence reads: CASSPKGQLTDTQYF. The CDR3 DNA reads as TGTGCCAGCTCACCTAAGGGACAGCTCACAGATACGCAGTATTTT.

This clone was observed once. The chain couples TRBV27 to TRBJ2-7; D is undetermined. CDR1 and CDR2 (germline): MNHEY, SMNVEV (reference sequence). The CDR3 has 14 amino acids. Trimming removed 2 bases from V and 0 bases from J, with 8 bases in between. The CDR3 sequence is CASSLVTSSYEQYF. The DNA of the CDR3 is TGTGCCAGCAGTTTAGTGACATCCTCCTACGAGCAGTACTTC.

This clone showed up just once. CDR3 amino acids: CASSLGSGGAKTQYF. CDR3 bases: TGCGCCAGCAGCTTGGGTAGCGGGGGGGCCAAGACCCAGTACTTC. This rearrangement joins TRBV5-1 to TRBJ2-5; 11 bases align to TRBD2. The CDR3 is 15 amino acids. Germline CDR1 is SGHRS and CDR2 is YFSETQ. V trimming: 0 bases; J trimming: 6 bases; junction bases outside the gene matches: 4.

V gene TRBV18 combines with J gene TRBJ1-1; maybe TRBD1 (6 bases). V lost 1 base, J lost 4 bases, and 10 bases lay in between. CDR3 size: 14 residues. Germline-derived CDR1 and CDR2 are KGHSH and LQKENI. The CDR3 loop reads CASSPRDTITEAFF. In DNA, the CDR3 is TGTGCCAGCTCACCACGGGACACCATCACTGAAGCTTTCTTT. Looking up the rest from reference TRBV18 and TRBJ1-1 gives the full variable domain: NAGVMQNPRHLVRRRGQEARLRCSPMKGHSHVYWYRQLPEEGLKFMVYLQKENIIDESGMPKERFSAEFPKEGPSILRIQQVVRGDSAAYFCASSPRDTITEAFFGQGTRLTVV.

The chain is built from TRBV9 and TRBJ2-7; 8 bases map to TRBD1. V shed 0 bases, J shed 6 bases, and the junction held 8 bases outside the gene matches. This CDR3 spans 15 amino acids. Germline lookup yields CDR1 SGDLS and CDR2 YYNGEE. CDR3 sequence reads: CASSVGGTGPSEQYF. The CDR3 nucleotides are TGTGCCAGCAGCGTAGGAGGGACAGGACCGTCCGAGCAGTACTTC.

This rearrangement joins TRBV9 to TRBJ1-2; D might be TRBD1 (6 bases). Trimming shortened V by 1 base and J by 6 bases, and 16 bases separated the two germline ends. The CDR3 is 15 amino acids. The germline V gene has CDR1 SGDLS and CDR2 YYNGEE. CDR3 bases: TGTGCCAGCAGCGTAAGCGCGGGGGGGGGCGATGGCTACACCTTC. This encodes CASSVSAGGGDGYTF.

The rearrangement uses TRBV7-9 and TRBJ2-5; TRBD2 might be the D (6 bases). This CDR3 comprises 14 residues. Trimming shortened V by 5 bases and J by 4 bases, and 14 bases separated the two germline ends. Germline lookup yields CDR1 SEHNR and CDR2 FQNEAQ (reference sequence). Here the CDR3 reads CASSPSRGGETQYF. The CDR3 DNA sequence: TGTGCCAGCAGCCCCTCAAGGGGAGGAGAGACCCAGTACTTC. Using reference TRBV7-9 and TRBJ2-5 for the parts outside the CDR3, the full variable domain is DTGVSQNPRHKITKRGQNVTFRCDPISEHNRLYWYRQTLGQGPEFLTYFQNEAQLEKSRLLSDRFSAERPKGSFSTLEIQRTEQGDSAMYLCASSPSRGGETQYFGPGTRLLVL.

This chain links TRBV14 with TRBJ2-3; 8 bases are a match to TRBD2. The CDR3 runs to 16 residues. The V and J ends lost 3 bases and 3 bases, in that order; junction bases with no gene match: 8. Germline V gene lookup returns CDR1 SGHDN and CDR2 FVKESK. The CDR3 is CASSQPPGGLTDTQYF. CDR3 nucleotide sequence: TGTGCCAGCAGCCAGCCGCCGGGGGGGCTAACAGATACGCAGTATTTT.

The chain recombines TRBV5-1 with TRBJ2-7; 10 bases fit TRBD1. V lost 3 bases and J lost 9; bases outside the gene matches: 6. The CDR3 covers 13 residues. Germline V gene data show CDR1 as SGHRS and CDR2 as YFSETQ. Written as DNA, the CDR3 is TGCGCCAGCAGCTGGGGGACAGGGGACGGGCAGTACTTC. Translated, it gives CASSWGTGDGQYF. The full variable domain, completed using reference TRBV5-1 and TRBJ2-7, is KAGVTQTPRYLIKTRGQQVTLSCSPISGHRSVSWYQQTPGQGLQFLFEYFSETQRNKGNFPGRFSGRQFSNSRSEMNVSTLELGDSALYLCASSWGTGDGQYFGPGTRLTVT.

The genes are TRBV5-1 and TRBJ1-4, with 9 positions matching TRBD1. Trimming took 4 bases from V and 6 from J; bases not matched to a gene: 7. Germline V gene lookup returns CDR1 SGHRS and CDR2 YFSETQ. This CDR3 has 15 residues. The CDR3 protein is CASSAIDRGDEKLFF. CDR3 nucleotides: TGCGCCAGCAGCGCCATCGACAGGGGGGATGAAAAACTGTTTTTT.

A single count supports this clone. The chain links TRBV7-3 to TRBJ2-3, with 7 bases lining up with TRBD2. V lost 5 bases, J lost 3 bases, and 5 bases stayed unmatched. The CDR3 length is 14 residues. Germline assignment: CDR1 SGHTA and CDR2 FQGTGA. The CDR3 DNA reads TGTGCCAGCAGCCCCTGGGGGGGGACAGATACGCAGTATTTT. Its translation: CASSPWGGTDTQYF.

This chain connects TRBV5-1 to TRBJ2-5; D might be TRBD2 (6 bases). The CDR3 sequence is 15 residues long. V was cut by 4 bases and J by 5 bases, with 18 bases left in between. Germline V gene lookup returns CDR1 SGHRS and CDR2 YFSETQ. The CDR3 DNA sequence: TGCGCCAGCAGCGCGGCTCCGGGAGTTCTCGAGACCCAGTACTTC. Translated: CASSAAPGVLETQYF.

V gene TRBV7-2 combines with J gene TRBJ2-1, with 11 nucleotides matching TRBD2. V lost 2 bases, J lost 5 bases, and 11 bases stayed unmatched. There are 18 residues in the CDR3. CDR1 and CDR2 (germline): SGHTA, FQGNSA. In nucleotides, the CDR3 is TGTGCCAGCAGCTTACGTTGGCTAGCGGGGGGAATCGACAATGAGCAGTTCTTC. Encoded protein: CASSLRWLAGGIDNEQFF.

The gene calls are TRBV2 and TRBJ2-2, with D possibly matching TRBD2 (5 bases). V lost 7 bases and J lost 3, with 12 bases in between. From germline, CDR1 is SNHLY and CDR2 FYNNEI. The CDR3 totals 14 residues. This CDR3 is CASTSERDTGELFF. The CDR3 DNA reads TGTGCCAGCACCTCCGAGAGGGACACCGGGGAGCTGTTTTTT.

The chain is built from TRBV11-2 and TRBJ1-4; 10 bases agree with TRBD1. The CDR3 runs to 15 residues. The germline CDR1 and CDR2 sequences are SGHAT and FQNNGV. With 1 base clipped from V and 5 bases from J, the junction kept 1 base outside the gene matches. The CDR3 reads CASSLGTGGNEKLFF. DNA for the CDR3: TGTGCCAGCAGCTTAGGGACAGGGGGAAATGAAAAACTGTTTTTT.

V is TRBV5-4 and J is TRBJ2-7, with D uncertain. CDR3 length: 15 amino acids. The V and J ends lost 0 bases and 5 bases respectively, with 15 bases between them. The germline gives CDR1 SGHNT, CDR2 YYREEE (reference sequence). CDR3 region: CASSLAGIQNNEQYF. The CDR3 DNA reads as TGTGCCAGCAGCTTGGCCGGAATACAGAACAACGAGCAGTACTTC.

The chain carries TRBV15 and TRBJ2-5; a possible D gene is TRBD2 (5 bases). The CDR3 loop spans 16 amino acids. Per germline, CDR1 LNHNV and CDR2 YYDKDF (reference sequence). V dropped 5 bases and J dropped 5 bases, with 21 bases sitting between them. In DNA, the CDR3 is TGTGCCACCAGCGCCCCCGGTGGGCTAGCTCTCGAGACCCAGTACTTC. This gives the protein CATSAPGGLALETQYF.